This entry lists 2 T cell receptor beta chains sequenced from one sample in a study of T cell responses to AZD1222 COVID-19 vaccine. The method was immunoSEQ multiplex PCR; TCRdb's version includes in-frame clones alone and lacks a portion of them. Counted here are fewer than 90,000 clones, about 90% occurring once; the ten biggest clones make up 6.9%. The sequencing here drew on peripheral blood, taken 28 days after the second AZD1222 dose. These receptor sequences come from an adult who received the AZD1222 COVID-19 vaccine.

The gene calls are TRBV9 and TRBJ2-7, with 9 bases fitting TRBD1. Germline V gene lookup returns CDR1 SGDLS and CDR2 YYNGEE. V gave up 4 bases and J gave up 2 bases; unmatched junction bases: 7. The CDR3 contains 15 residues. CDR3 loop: CASSFGTGSPYEQYF. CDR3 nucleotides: TGTGCCAGCAGCTTCGGGACAGGGTCCCCCTACGAGCAGTACTTC.

CDR3 in amino acids: CASSEQGGYGYTF. CDR3 sequence (DNA): TGTGCCAGCAGTGAACAGGGCGGCTATGGCTACACCTTC. V usage is TRBV6-1 and J usage is TRBJ1-2, with a possible D match to TRBD1 (5 bases). Deletions cut 2 bases from V and 4 bases from J, with 8 bases between. Per germline, CDR1 MNHNS and CDR2 SASEGT. CDR3 length: 13 residues.